Reported below is one T cell receptor (beta chain). The target antigen is unknown. Here immunoSEQ multiplex PCR was the method, and the copy in TCRdb shows in-frame clones only, minus some. The sample carries more than 85,000 clones, approximately 90% recorded once. This sample was taken from a study of T cell responses to AZD1222 COVID-19 vaccine. Whole-study results and caveats: Among AZD1222 vaccinees, only six were seropositive at baseline.

CDR1 is MNHEY, CDR2 SVGAGI, per germline. This CDR3 is 16 amino acids long. Unmatched junction bases numbered 8, after V lost 2 bases and J lost 4 bases. The material sequenced was peripheral blood, taken on day 0 of AZD1222 vaccination. The source of this sequence is an adult in good health. The chain is built from TRBV6-5 and TRBJ1-5; 7 nucleotides agree with TRBD1. CDR3 sequence reads: CASSYRIRDRNQPQHF. CDR3 in DNA: TGTGCCAGCAGTTACCGAATACGGGACAGAAATCAGCCCCAGCATTTT.